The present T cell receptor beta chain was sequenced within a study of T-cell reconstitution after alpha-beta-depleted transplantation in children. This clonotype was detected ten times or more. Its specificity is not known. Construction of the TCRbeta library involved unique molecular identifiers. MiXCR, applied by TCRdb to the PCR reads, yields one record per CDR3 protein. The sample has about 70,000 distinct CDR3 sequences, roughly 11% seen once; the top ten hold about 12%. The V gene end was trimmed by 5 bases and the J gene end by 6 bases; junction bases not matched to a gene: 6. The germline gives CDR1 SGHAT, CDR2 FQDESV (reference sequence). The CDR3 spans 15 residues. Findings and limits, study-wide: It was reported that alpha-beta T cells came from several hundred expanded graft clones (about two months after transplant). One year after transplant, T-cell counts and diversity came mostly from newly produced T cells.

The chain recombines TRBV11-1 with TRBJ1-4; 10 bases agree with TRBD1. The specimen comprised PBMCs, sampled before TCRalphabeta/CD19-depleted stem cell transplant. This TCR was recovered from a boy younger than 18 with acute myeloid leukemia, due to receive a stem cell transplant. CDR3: CASSKGTGDHEKLFF. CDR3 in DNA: TGTGCCAGCAGCAAGGGGACAGGGGATCATGAAAAACTGTTTTTT.